A single sample is the source of the 15 T cell receptor beta chains below, sequenced in a study of T cell changes during pregnancy in multiple sclerosis (dated by TCRdb to the late 2010s). Library preparation was by the immunoSEQ multiplex PCR assay. The clones in this table, taken by TCRdb from immuneACCESS, are in-frame only. Not every clone is retained; where verified, under half of the shortfall comes from an unresolved V gene, and the cause of the rest is unknown. The sample records tens of thousands of clones, approximately 92% of which are singletons. Of the sample, roughly 3.9% is held by the ten largest clones. This material consisted of peripheral blood, taken after pregnancy. The receptors were sampled from a female donor in good health, enrolled as a control in a pregnancy study.

V and J are TRBV7-2 and TRBJ2-5; TRBD2 might be the D (7 bases). Between the trimmed V and J ends, which lost 5 bases and 5 bases, there was a span of 15 bases. This CDR3 spans 14 amino acids. Per germline, CDR1 SGHTA and CDR2 FQGNSA. CDR3 residues: CASSAGGPKETQYF. CDR3 sequence (DNA): TGTGCCAGCAGCGCCGGGGGGCCGAAGGAGACCCAGTACTTC.

The chain employs TRBV5-6 and TRBJ1-1; D possibly corresponds to TRBD1 (5 bases). V lost 1 base and J lost 5, with 12 bases in between. The germline V gene has CDR1 SGHDT and CDR2 YYEEEE. The CDR3 length is 14 residues. CDR3 sequence: CASSLWGDRTEAFF. CDR3 bases: TGTGCCAGCAGCTTGTGGGGGGATCGGACTGAAGCTTTCTTT.

V gene TRBV18 combines with J gene TRBJ2-7, with D perhaps TRBD1 (6 bases). The germline V and J ends were trimmed by 0 bases and 4 bases, with 16 bases remaining between them. The CDR3 loop spans 16 amino acids. Germline V gives CDR1 KGHSH, CDR2 LQKENI. The CDR3 protein is CASSPPNRALEYEQYF. The CDR3 DNA follows: TGTGCCAGCTCACCACCAAACAGGGCCCTTGAGTACGAGCAGTACTTC.

A single count supports this clone. The DNA of the CDR3 is TGTGCCAGCAGCTTGGATGAGGGCGAGCAGTACTTC. It yields the protein CASSLDEGEQYF. V gene TRBV5-6 combines with J gene TRBJ2-7; TRBD2 might be the D (5 bases). The CDR3 totals 12 residues. The V gene's germline CDR1 is SGHDT and CDR2 YYEEEE. Trimming took 0 bases from V and 6 from J, leaving 7 bases between them.

Comment on this clone: One end of the junction varies from germline; a read error may be responsible. This sequence joins TRBV5-5 and TRBJ2-7, with D possibly TRBD2 on 6 matching bases. This CDR3 region has 15 residues. Germline V lookup: CDR1 SGHKS, CDR2 YYEKEE (reference sequence). This CDR3 is CASSQVADYSYEQYF. The CDR3 region has the DNA TGCGCCAGCAGCCAAGTAGCGGACTACTCCTACGAGCAGTACTTC.

V is TRBV7-3 and J is TRBJ2-3; 12 bases line up with TRBD2. V gave up 2 bases and J gave up 3 bases; unmatched junction bases: 0. There are 15 residues in the CDR3. Germline V lookup: CDR1 SGHTA, CDR2 FQGTGA. The CDR3: CASSLGTSGTDTQYF. The CDR3 nucleotides read TGTGCCAGCAGCTTAGGGACTAGCGGGACAGATACGCAGTATTTT.

The chain recombines TRBV2 with TRBJ1-1; D remains ambiguous. This CDR3 is built from 16 residues. V was trimmed by 1 base and J by 5 bases, leaving 17 bases between them. The V gene's germline CDR1 is SNHLY and CDR2 FYNNEI. The CDR3 spells CASSEVATLRNTEAFF. DNA for the CDR3: TGTGCCAGCAGTGAAGTAGCTACCCTGCGGAATACTGAAGCTTTCTTT.

This chain connects TRBV5-1 to TRBJ2-5, with TRBD1 identical over 8 bases. Germline trimming cut 7 bases from V and 1 base from J; bases unmatched to any gene: 6. Germline V lookup: CDR1 SGHRS, CDR2 YFSETQ. The CDR3 runs to 14 residues. The CDR3: CASGGQETQETQYF. In DNA form, the CDR3 reads TGCGCCAGCGGGGGACAGGAGACCCAAGAGACCCAGTACTTC.

A single count supports this clone. This chain uses TRBV19 with TRBJ1-3; tentatively, D is TRBD1 (6 bases). This CDR3 spans 14 amino acids. Deletions cut 7 bases from V and 1 base from J, with 11 bases between. The germline V gene encodes CDR1 LNHDA and CDR2 SQIVND (reference sequence). This CDR3 is CASNHRASGNTIYF. The CDR3 bases are TGTGCCAGTAACCACAGGGCTTCTGGAAACACCATATATTTT. The full variable domain, its missing parts supplied by reference TRBV19 and TRBJ1-3, is DGGITQSPKYLFRKEGQNVTLSCEQNLNHDAMYWYRQDPGQGLRLIYYSQIVNDFQKGDIAEGYSVSREKKESFPLTVTSAQKNPTAFYLCASNHRASGNTIYFGEGSWLTVV.

V usage is TRBV9 and J usage is TRBJ1-4; perhaps TRBD1 as D (5 bases). Trimming took 4 bases from V and 8 from J, leaving 21 bases between them. Germline values: CDR1 SGDLS, CDR2 YYNGEE. This CDR3 has 16 amino acids. The CDR3 loop is CASSLSGWGGREKLFF. The CDR3, as DNA: TGTGCCAGCAGCTTATCCGGCTGGGGCGGGAGAGAAAAACTGTTTTTT.

A single count supports this clone. The V call is TRBV18, the J call TRBJ1-1; 8 nucleotides match TRBD1. Germline CDR1 and CDR2: KGHSH and LQKENI. This CDR3 has 14 amino acids. Trimming at V came to 6 bases and at J to 6 bases, leaving 9 bases not matched to a gene. The CDR3 coding sequence is TGTGCCAGCTCCCGACAGGGGTGGAAGGCTGAAGCTTTCTTT. Residues: CASSRQGWKAEAFF.

The rearrangement links TRBV5-6 to TRBJ2-5; 7 bases are shared with TRBD2. In germline, CDR1 is SGHDT, CDR2 YYEEEE. The CDR3 is 15 residues long. J gave up 1 base and V 3 bases, and 6 bases lay outside the gene matches. CDR3 bases: TGTGCCAGCAGCTCGCTGGGGGAGGGCCAAGAGACCCAGTACTTC. Amino acids: CASSSLGEGQETQYF.

The genes are TRBV6-6 and TRBJ1-5, with 9 bases identical to TRBD1. The CDR3 covers 14 residues. Germline values: CDR1 MNHNY, CDR2 SVGAGI (reference sequence). V shed 6 bases and J 3 bases; nucleotides not matched to a gene: 3. Here the CDR3 DNA reads TGTGCCAGCAGCAGGACAGGGGACAATCAGCCCCAGCATTTT. Translating it yields CASSRTGDNQPQHF.

Here the CDR3 reads CASSNGNNYGYTF. CDR3 DNA sequence: TGCGCCAGCAGCAACGGGAATAACTATGGCTACACCTTC. V is TRBV5-1 and J is TRBJ1-2; no clear D gene. The CDR3 length is 13 residues. Germline-derived CDR1 and CDR2 are SGHRS and YFSETQ. V shed 4 bases and J shed 1 base, with 8 bases lying between them.

This clone was observed once. The chain recombines TRBV28 with TRBJ2-7; the D is unclear. Per germline, CDR1 MDHEN and CDR2 SYDVKM. CDR3 size: 11 residues. V was trimmed by 5 bases and J by 7 bases, leaving 9 bases between them. The CDR3 loop reads CASSPLREQYF. The CDR3 region has the DNA TGTGCCAGCAGTCCTCTTCGGGAGCAGTACTTC.